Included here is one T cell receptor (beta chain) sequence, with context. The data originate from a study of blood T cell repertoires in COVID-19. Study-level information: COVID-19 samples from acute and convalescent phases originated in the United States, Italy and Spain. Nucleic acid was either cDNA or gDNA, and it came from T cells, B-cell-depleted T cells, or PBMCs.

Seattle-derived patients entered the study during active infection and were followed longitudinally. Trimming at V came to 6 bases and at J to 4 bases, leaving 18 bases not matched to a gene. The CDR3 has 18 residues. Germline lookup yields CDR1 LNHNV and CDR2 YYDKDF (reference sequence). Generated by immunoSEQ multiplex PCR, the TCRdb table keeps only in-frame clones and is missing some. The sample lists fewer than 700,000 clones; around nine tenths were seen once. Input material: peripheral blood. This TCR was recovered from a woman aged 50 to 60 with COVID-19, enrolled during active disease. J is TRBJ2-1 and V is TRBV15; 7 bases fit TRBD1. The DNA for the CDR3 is TGTGCCACCAGGTCCCACAGGGGTCTCCGCAAGGTGTACAATGAGCAGTTCTTC. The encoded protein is CATRSHRGLRKVYNEQFF.